This TCR beta chain was captured in a study of blood T cells in healthy people across ages. Overall study results and limits: Per million T cells, TCR beta diversity dropped roughly linearly as age increased.

CDR1 and CDR2 from the germline V gene are SEHNR and FQNEAQ (reference sequence). The CDR3 is 14 residues long. V was shortened by 5 bases and J by 4 bases, with 11 bases between the two germline ends. Turning to this clonotype: Its antigen is undetermined.

Together with a sample-barcoded 5' primer, a J-beta primer mix was included in a second PCR lasting roughly 6 to 12 cycles. Sequencing of every sample gave 2.5 million or more CDR3-containing paired-end reads. Each CDR3 protein gets one entry after TCRdb re-called the 5' RACE reads with MiXCR. The data contain about 1.8 million distinct CDR3 sequences, roughly 50% of them singletons. This TCR came from a woman aged 40 to 49 in good health. Material: blood. The chain carries TRBV7-9 and TRBJ1-4; D is perhaps TRBD1 (6 bases). CDR3 sequence (DNA): TGTGCCAGCAGCCTCTACAGGGATAATGAAAAACTGTTTTTT. Amino acids: CASSLYRDNEKLFF.